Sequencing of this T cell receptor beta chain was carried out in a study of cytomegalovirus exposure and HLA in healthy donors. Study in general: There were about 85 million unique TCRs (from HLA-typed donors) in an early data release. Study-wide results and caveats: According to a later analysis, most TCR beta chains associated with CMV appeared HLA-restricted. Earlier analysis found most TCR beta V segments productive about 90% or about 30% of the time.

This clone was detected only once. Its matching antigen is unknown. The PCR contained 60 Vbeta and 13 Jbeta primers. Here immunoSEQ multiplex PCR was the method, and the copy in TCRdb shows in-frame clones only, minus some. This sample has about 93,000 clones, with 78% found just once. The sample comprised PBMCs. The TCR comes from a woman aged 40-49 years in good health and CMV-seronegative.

The CDR3 coding sequence is TGTGCCAGCAGTGTGGCCGCGGGTTCCTACAATGAGCAGTTCTTC. This sequence encodes CASSVAAGSYNEQFF. V is TRBV6-4 and J is TRBJ2-1; tentative D call: TRBD2 (5 bases). CDR1 is MRHNA and CDR2 is SNTAGT in the germline V gene. The CDR3 has 15 amino acids. Trimming shortened V by 4 bases and J by 1 base, and 11 bases separated the two germline ends.